This T cell receptor (beta chain) was sequenced in a study of Graves' ophthalmopathy and Graves' hyperthyroidism. Study results and caveats: Most expanded clonotypes from thyroid (those above 0.001 frequency) were also found in blood.

Moderate-to-severe activity, CAS ≥3, NOSPECS ≥4 and a duration under 3 months were seen in donors with ophthalmopathy. Clinical symptoms and serum thyroxine were used for diagnosis; TRAb, thyroid ultrasound and orbital computed tomography were also relied on. The starting material, approximately 9.7 ml of fresh peripheral blood, provided the PBMCs. Turning to this clonotype: Its antigen is not known.

Amplification of TCR beta CDR3 regions used RNA transcripts. HTBI primers were employed in first-round RT-PCR, then a second-round multiplex PCR followed. A single record per CDR3 protein comes from TCRdb applying MiXCR to the multiplex PCR reads. Of some 150,000 distinct CDR3 sequences listed, about two fifths are singletons. This TCR came from a man aged 25 to 45 with Graves' ophthalmopathy. Sequenced: peripheral blood.

The CDR3 is CASRYDRATEAFF. CDR3 nucleotide sequence: TGTGCCAGCAGGTATGACAGGGCCACTGAAGCTTTCTTT. The V and J genes are TRBV2 and TRBJ1-1; 7 bases line up with TRBD1. The J segment lost 4 bases and the V segment lost 6 bases, leaving 5 bases of the junction unmatched. From germline, CDR1 is SNHLY and CDR2 FYNNEI. The CDR3 contains 13 residues.